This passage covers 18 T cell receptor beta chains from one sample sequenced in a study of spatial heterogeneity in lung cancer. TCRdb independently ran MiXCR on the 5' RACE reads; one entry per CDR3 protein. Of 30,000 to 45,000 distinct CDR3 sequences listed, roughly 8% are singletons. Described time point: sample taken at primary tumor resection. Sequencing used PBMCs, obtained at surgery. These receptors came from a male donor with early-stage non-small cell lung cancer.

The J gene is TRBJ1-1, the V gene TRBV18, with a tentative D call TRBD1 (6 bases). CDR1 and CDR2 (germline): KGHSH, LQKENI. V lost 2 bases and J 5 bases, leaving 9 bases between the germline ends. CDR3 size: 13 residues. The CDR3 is CASSPNRDTEAFF. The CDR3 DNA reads TGTGCCAGCTCACCAAACAGGGATACTGAAGCTTTCTTT.

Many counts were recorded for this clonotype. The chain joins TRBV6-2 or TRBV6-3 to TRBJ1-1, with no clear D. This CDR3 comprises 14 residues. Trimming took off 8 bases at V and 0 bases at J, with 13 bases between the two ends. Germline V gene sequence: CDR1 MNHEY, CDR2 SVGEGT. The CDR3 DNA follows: TGTGCCAGCGACCGAGGTGGTTTGAACACTGAAGCTTTCTTT. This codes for CASDRGGLNTEAFF.

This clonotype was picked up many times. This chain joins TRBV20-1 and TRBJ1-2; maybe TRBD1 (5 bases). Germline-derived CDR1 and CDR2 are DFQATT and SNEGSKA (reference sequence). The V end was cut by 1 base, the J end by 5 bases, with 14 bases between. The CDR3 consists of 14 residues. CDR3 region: CSARVGDGIYGYTF. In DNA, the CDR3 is TGCAGTGCTAGAGTGGGGGACGGAATATATGGCTACACCTTC.

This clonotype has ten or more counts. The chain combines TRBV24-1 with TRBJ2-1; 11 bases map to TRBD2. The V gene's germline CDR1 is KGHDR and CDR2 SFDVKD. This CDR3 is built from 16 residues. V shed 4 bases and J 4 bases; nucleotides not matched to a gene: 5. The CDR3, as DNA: TGTGCCACCAGTGACCTGACTAGCGGGGCTTACAATGAGCAGTTCTTC. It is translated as CATSDLTSGAYNEQFF.

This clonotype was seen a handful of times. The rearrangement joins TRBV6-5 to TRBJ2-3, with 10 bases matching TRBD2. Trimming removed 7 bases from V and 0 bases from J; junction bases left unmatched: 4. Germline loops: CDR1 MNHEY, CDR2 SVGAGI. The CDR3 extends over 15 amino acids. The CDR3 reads CASTPAGGSTDTQYF. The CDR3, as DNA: TGTGCCAGCACCCCAGCGGGGGGGAGCACAGATACGCAGTATTTT.

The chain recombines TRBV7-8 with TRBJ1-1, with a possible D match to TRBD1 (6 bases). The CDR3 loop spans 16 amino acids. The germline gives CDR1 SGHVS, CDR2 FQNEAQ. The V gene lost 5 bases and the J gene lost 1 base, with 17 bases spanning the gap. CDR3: CASSPIGGGSNTEAFF. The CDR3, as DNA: TGTGCCAGCAGCCCCATTGGGGGCGGATCGAACACTGAAGCTTTCTTT.

CDR3 nucleotides: TGTGCCAGCAGCTTATTCTACGGGAACACCGGGGAGCTGTTTTTT. Translated, it gives CASSLFYGNTGELFF. The chain recombines TRBV7-6 with TRBJ2-2; D is unclear. V lost 2 bases and J 1 base, leaving 8 bases between the germline ends. The CDR3 covers 15 residues. CDR1 is SGHVS and CDR2 is FNYEAQ in the germline V gene.

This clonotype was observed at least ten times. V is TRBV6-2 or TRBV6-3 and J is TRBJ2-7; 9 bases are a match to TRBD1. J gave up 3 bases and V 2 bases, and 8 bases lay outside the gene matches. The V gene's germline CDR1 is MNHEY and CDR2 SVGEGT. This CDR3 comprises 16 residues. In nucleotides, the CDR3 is TGTGCCAGCAGTTACGCAAGGACAGGGGACTTCTACGAGCAGTACGTC. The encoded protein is CASSYARTGDFYEQYV.

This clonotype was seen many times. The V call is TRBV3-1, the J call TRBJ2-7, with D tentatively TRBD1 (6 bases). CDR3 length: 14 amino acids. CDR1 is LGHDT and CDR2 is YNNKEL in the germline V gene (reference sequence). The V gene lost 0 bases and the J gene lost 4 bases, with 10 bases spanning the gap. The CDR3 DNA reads TGTGCCAGCAGCCAAGAAGGGGGACGTTACGAGCAGTACTTC. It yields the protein CASSQEGGRYEQYF.

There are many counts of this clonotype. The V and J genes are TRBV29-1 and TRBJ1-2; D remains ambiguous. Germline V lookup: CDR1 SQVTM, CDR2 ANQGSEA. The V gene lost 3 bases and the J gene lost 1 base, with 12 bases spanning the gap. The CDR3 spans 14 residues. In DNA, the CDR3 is TGCAGCGTTGAGCTGCAGAATCTTAACTATGGCTACACCTTC. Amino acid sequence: CSVELQNLNYGYTF.

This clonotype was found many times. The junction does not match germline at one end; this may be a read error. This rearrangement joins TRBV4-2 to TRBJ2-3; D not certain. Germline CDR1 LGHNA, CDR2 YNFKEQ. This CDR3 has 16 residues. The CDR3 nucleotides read TGCGCCAGCAGCCGAAACTCGGCGGCCGGCACAGATACGCAGTATTTT. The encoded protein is CASSRNSAAGTDTQYF.

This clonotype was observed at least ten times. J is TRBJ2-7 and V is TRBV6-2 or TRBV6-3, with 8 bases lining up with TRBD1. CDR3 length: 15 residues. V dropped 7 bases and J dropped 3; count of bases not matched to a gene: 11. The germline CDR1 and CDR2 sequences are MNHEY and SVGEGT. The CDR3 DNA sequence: TGTGCCAGCACCGCCCCCGGGACAGGACGCTACGAGCAGTACTTC. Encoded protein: CASTAPGTGRYEQYF.

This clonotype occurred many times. The CDR3 DNA reads as TGCGCCAGCAGCTTTAACGCGGAGATCGAAAAACTGTTTTTT. Amino acid sequence: CASSFNAEIEKLFF. V gene TRBV5-1 combines with J gene TRBJ1-4; D is unclear. Trimming removed 2 bases at V and 8 bases at J, with 13 bases between. Germline CDR1 is SGHRS and CDR2 is YFSETQ. CDR3 length equals 14 residues.

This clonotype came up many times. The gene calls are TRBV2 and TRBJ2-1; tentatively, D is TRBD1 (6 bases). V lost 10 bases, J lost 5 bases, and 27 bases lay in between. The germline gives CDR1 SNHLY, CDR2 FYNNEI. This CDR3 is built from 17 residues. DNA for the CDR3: TGTGCCACCCCTCGAGGGGGAAGGCAGGGGTCCAACAATGAGCAGTTCTTC. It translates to CATPRGGRQGSNNEQFF.

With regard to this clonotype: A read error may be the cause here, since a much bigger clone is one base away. CDR3 residues: CVSSFQGPDTQYF. As DNA, the CDR3 is TGTGTCAGCAGCTTCCAGGGCCCGGATACGCAGTATTTT. The genes are TRBV7-6 and TRBJ2-3; D may be TRBD1 (5 bases). Germline V lookup: CDR1 SGHVS, CDR2 FNYEAQ. The CDR3 has 13 amino acids.

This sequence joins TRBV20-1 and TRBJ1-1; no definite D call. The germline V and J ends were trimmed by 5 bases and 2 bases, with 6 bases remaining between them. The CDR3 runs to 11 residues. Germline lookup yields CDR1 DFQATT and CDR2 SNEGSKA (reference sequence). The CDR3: CSALFNTEAFF. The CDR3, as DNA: TGCAGTGCTCTTTTTAACACTGAAGCTTTCTTT.

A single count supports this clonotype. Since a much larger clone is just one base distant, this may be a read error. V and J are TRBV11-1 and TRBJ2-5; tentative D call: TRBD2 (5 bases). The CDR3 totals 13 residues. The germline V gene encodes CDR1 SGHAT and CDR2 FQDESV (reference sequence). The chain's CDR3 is CASSPGFQETQHF. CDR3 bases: TGTGCCAGCAGCCCGGGATTTCAAGAGACCCAGCACTTC.

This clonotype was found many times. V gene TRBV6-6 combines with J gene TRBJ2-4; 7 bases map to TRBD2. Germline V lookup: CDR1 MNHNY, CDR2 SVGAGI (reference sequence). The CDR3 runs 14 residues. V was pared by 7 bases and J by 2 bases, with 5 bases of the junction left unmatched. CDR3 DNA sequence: TGTGCCAGCACCCTCGGGGGGACCAAAAACATTCAGTACTTC. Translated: CASTLGGTKNIQYF.